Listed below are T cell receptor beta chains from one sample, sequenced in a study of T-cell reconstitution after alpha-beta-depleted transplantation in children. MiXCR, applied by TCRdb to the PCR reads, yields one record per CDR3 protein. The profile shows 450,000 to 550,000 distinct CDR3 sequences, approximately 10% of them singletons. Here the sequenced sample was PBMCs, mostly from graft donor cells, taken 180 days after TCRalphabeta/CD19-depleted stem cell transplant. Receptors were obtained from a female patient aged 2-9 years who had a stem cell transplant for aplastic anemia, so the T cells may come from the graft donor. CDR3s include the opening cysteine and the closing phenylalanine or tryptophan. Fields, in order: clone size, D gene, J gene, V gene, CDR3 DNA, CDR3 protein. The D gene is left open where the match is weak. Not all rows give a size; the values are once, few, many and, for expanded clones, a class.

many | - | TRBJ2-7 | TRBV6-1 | TGTGCCAGCAGTAGAGCCTACGGACCTTTCGAGCAGTACTTC | CASSRAYGPFEQYF
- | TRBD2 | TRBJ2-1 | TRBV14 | TGTGCCAGCAGCCAAGGAAGGCGGGAGGCCTGGTACAATGAGCAGTTCTTC | CASSQGRREAWYNEQFF
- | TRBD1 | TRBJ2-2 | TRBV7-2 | TGTGCCAGCAGCTCATACCGGGACAGGGAAAGGGTCGGGGAGCTGTTTTTT | CASSSYRDRERVGELFF
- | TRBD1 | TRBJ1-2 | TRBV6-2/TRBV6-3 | TGTGCCAGCAGTCTGCAACTGACAGGGGGCGACTATGGCTACACCTTC | CASSLQLTGGDYGYTF
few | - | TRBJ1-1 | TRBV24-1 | TGTGCCAGCCAGGGGTGGGGCACTGAAGCTTTCTTT | CASQGWGTEAFF
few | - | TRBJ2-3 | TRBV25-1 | TGTGCCAGCAGTGACCACGGCACAGATACGCAGTATTTT | CASSDHGTDTQYF
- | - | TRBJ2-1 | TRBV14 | TGTGCCAGCAGCCAAGAGAAGAAGGGGTGCAATGAGCAGTTCTTC | CASSQEKKGCNEQFF
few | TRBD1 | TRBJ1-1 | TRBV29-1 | TGCAGCGTTGTTACCGACAGGGCAGGCTCTGAAGCTTTCTTT | CSVVTDRAGSEAFF
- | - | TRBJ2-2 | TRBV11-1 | TGTGCCAGCAGCTTAGCGATTGGTGCTAGCTCGAACACCGGGGAGCTGTTTTTT | CASSLAIGASSNTGELFF
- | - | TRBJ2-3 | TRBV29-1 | TGCAGCGTTGGGCAGACCTTAGATACGCAGTATTTT | CSVGQTLDTQYF
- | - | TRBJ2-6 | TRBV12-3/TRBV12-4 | TGTGCCATCCGAATCAGGGGAATTTATGCTAGTGCTGGGGCCAACGTCCTGACTTTC | CAIRIRGIYASAGANVLTF
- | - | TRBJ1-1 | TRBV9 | TGTGCCAGCAGCGCGACCGGATCGGGCACTGAAGCTTTCTTT | CASSATGSGTEAFF
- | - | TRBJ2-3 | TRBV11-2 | TGTGCCAGCAGCTTCTTGGTGTCCACTAGCACAGATACGCAGTATTTT | CASSFLVSTSTDTQYF
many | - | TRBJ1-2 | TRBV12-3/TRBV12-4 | TGTGCCAGCAGTAAGGACAACCCGGTGAACTATGGCTACACCTTC | CASSKDNPVNYGYTF
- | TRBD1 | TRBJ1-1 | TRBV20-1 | TGCAGTGCTAGAGCGGGACAGGGGGTTACTGAAGCTTTCTTT | CSARAGQGVTEAFF
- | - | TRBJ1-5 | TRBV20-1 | TGCAGTGCTACCACCGGGGGATGGATGAGCAATCAGCCCCAGCATTTT | CSATTGGWMSNQPQHF
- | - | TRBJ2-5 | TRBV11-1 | TGTGCCAGCAGCTTTCAAGCCGGGGCGGGATCATCCAGAGAGACCCAGTACTTC | CASSFQAGAGSSRETQYF
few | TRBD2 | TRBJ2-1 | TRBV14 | TGTGCCAGCAGCGGCAAGCCCCGACTAGCGGGAGGGCGAATTTACAATGAGCAGTTCTTC | CASSGKPRLAGGRIYNEQFF
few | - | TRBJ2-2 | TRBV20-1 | TGCAGTGCTAGAGATCGGCGAGGGACGAAGAACACCGGGGAGCTGTTTTTT | CSARDRRGTKNTGELFF
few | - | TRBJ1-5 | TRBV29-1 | TGCAGCGTTGGAGAGGGGGTGGGGCAGCCCCAGCATTTT | CSVGEGVGQPQHF
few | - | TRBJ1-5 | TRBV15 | TGTGCCACCAGCAGAGATAGGGGGACTCAGCCCCAGCATTTT | CATSRDRGTQPQHF
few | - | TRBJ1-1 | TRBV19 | TGTGCCAGTAGTACTCAGGGATTCCCTGAAGCTTTCTTT | CASSTQGFPEAFF
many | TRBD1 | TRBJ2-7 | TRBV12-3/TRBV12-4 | TGTGCCAGCAGTTTGTCAGGGGGCAACGAGCAGTACTTC | CASSLSGGNEQYF
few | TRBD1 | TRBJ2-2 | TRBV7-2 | TGTGCCAGCAGCTTGTGGACAGGCATGAACACCGGGGAGCTGTTTTTT | CASSLWTGMNTGELFF
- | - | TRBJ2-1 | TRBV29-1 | TGCAGCGTTGGAGGTGCGACCCAGGGACGGTTCTTC | CSVGGATQGRFF
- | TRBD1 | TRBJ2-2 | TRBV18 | TGTGCCAGCTCACCGGGACAGGGAAGTGGCACCGGGGAGCTGTTTTTT | CASSPGQGSGTGELFF
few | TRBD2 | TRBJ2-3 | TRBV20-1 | TGCAGTGCTCCACATAGCGGGAGGGCAGATACGCAGTATTTT | CSAPHSGRADTQYF
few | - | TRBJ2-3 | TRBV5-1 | TGCGCCAGCAGTTCCGGGACGGCCACAGATACGCAGTATTTT | CASSSGTATDTQYF
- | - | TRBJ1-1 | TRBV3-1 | TGTGCCAGCAGCCAAGAGGTAAGGGGAACTGAAGCTTTCTTT | CASSQEVRGTEAFF
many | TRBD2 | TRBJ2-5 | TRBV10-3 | TGTGCCATCAGCCCTAGCGGGGGGTACCAAGAGACCCAGTACTTC | CAISPSGGYQETQYF
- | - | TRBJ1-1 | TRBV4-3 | TGCGCCAGCAGCCCCTTGGGACACCTGAACACTGAAGCTTTCTTT | CASSPLGHLNTEAFF
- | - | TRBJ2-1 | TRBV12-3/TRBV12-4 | TGTGCCAGCAGTTTGCGCGGAAACAATGAGCAGTTCTTC | CASSLRGNNEQFF
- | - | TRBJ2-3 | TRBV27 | TGTGCCAGCAGTTTCTTGTCAGGGCTAACCGCAGATACGCAGTATTTT | CASSFLSGLTADTQYF
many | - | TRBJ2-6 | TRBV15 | TGTGCCACCAGCAGAGGCGAACAACAGGGTTCGGGGGCCAACGTCCTGACTTTC | CATSRGEQQGSGANVLTF
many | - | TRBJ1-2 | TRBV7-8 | TGTGCCAGCAGCCTCGCGAATGGCTACACCTTC | CASSLANGYTF
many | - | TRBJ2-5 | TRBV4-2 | TGTGCCAGCAGCCAAGTCCAGGAAGAGACCCAGTACTTC | CASSQVQEETQYF
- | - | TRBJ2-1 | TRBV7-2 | TGTGCCAGCAGCCTACCCGGGGGTTACTCCTACAATGAGCAGTTCTTC | CASSLPGGYSYNEQFF
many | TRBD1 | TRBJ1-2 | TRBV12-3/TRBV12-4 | TGTGCCAGCAGCCGGACAGGGCGGGTCTATGGCTACACCTTC | CASSRTGRVYGYTF
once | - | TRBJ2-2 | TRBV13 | TGTGCCAGCGGGACCCTCTGGGGGACTCGGAACACCGGGGAGCTGTTTTTT | CASGTLWGTRNTGELFF
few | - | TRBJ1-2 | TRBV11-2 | TGTGCCAGCAGCTTAGGGGGCTTGGACTATGGCTACACCTTC | CASSLGGLDYGYTF
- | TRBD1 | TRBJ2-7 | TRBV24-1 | TGTGCCACCAGTGATTTGGGGACAGGAATCCACGAGCAGTACTTC | CATSDLGTGIHEQYF
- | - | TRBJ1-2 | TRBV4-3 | TGCGCCAGCAGCCAAGATGCGGGGAACGGGGTAGGCTATGGCTACACCTTC | CASSQDAGNGVGYGYTF
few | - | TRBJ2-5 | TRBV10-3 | TGTGCCATCAGTGAAAATGGGACCCAGTACTTC | CAISENGTQYF
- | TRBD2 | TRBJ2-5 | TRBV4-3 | TGCGCCAGCAGCCAATTACGCCTCCGGAGCGGGGAAAAAGAGACCCAGTACTTC | CASSQLRLRSGEKETQYF
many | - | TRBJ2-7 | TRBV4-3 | TGCGCCAGCAGCCAAGAAATAAGGGGTAGCTACGAGCAGTACTTC | CASSQEIRGSYEQYF
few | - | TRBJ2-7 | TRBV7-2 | TGTGCCAGCAGCTCAGCGACAGGCTACGAGCAGTACTTC | CASSSATGYEQYF
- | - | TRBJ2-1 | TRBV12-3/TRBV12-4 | TGTGCCAGCATTTGGACTAAGAAGAGCAATGAGCAGTTCTTC | CASIWTKKSNEQFF
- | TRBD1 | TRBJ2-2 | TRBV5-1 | TGCGCCAGCAGCATTTCTCGGACAGGGTGGAACACCGGGGAGCTGTTTTTT | CASSISRTGWNTGELFF
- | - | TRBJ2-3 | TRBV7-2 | TGTGCCAGCAGCTTAGCGGCAGGGCCAGATACGCAGTATTTT | CASSLAAGPDTQYF
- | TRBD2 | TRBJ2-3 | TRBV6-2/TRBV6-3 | TGTGCCAGCCGGGGTAGCGGGAGGAAGGGAGATACGCAGTATTTT | CASRGSGRKGDTQYF
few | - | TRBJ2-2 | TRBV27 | TGTGCCAGCAGTTTCTCTGCCGGGGAGCTGTTTTTT | CASSFSAGELFF